Below, 26 T cell receptor beta chains from the same sample are listed, as sequenced in a study of blood T cell repertoires in COVID-19. Sequenced by immunoSEQ multiplex PCR; TCRdb stores in-frame clones only, minus some. The sample consists of around 380,000 clones, over 75% of them appearing once. Sequencing input: PBMCs or T cells enriched from blood (not recorded which). All receptors derive from a man aged 25 to 45 who had recovered from COVID-19.

The chain employs TRBV7-9 and TRBJ2-7; the match to TRBD2 covers 12 bases. CDR1 is SEHNR and CDR2 is FQNEAQ in the germline V gene (reference sequence). The V gene end was trimmed by 10 bases and the J gene end by 2 bases; junction bases not matched to a gene: 6. CDR3 size: 14 residues. The CDR3 reads CAISTSGGPYEQYF. The CDR3 nucleotides are TGTGCCATCTCCACTAGCGGGGGGCCCTACGAGCAGTACTTC.

This clone is a singleton in its sample. This sequence joins TRBV5-7 and TRBJ1-2; D might be TRBD1 (5 bases). TRBV5-7 is an open reading frame whose function is uncertain. V was clipped by 4 bases and J by 1 base, with 11 bases between them. The CDR3 length is 14 residues. CDR3 residues: CASSRRDFNYGYTF. The CDR3 DNA follows: TGTGCCAGCAGCCGCCGGGACTTTAACTATGGCTACACCTTC.

The chain uses TRBV4-3 and TRBJ1-2, with 9 bases that match TRBD1. CDR1 and CDR2 from the germline V gene are LGHNA and YSLEER. Trimming cost V 3 bases and J 6 bases; bases outside gene matches: 8. This CDR3 spans 15 amino acids. CDR3 DNA sequence: TGCGCCAGCAGCCAGGAGGGACAGGGAACAAATGGCTACACCTTC. Translating it yields CASSQEGQGTNGYTF.

This chain connects TRBV5-5 to TRBJ2-1; no clear D gene. V lost 0 bases, J lost 2 bases, and 9 bases lay in between. Germline CDR1 reads SGHKS; CDR2 reads YYEKEE (reference sequence). This CDR3 has 15 amino acids. CDR3 residues: CASSLVQTTYNEQFF. CDR3 in DNA: TGTGCCAGCAGCTTGGTGCAGACAACCTACAATGAGCAGTTCTTC.

The chain combines TRBV20-1 with TRBJ2-1, with D tentatively TRBD1 (5 bases). The germline V gene has CDR1 DFQATT and CDR2 SNEGSKA (reference sequence). Trimming stripped 7 bases from V and 3 bases from J, with 7 bases between. This CDR3 region has 11 residues. The chain's CDR3 is CSVTVYNEQFF. The CDR3 DNA reads TGCAGTGTGACAGTCTACAATGAGCAGTTCTTC.

The chain couples TRBV14 to TRBJ2-3, with a tentative D call TRBD1 (6 bases). Trimming shortened V by 1 base and J by 3 bases, and 8 bases separated the two germline ends. This CDR3 has 14 amino acids. The germline V gene has CDR1 SGHDN and CDR2 FVKESK. As DNA, the CDR3 is TGTGCCAGCAGCCAAGTTCAGGGGACAGATACGCAGTATTTT. Protein product: CASSQVQGTDTQYF. The full variable domain, its missing parts supplied by reference TRBV14 and TRBJ2-3, is EAGVTQFPSHSVIEKGQTVTLRCDPISGHDNLYWYRRVMGKEIKFLLHFVKESKQDESGMPNNRFLAERTGGTYSTLKVQPAELEDSGVYFCASSQVQGTDTQYFGPGTRLTVL.

This clone is a singleton in its sample. The genes are TRBV9 and TRBJ2-1, with TRBD1 matching over 9 bases. This CDR3 is 16 amino acids long. The V and J ends lost 4 bases and 2 bases, in that order; junction bases with no gene match: 7. Germline CDR1 SGDLS, CDR2 YYNGEE. The CDR3 loop is CASSQYRGRPYNEQFF. CDR3 DNA sequence: TGTGCCAGCAGCCAATACAGGGGGCGTCCCTACAATGAGCAGTTCTTC.

The rearrangement joins TRBV5-4 to TRBJ1-4; D ambiguous. Germline assignment: CDR1 SGHNT and CDR2 YYREEE (reference sequence). The length of the CDR3 is 15 residues. Trimming took off 4 bases at V and 0 bases at J, with 10 bases between the two ends. CDR3 in DNA: TGTGCCAGCAGCCCCGGGTTTGCAACTAATGAAAAACTGTTTTTT. It specifies CASSPGFATNEKLFF. Full variable domain (rest looked up from reference TRBV5-4 and TRBJ1-4): ETGVTQSPTHLIKTRGQQVTLRCSSQSGHNTVSWYQQALGQGPQFIFQYYREEENGRGNFPPRFSGLQFPNYSSELNVNALELDDSALYLCASSPGFATNEKLFFGSGTQLSVL.

V and J are TRBV6-5 and TRBJ1-2; D call uncertain. Deletions cut 5 bases from V and 0 bases from J, with 7 bases between. Germline V gene sequence: CDR1 MNHEY, CDR2 SVGAGI. CDR3 length: 13 amino acids. The CDR3 reads CASSPDTNYGYTF. The CDR3 DNA sequence: TGTGCCAGCAGTCCTGACACTAACTATGGCTACACCTTC.

This chain uses TRBV7-2 with TRBJ2-5; 11 bases agree with TRBD2. This CDR3 is 15 amino acids long. Germline CDR1 and CDR2: SGHTA and FQGNSA. Germline trimming cut 5 bases from V and 1 base from J; bases unmatched to any gene: 3. The CDR3 is CASSPGLAAQETQYF. In DNA, the CDR3 is TGTGCCAGCAGCCCGGGACTAGCGGCCCAAGAGACCCAGTACTTC.

The chain links TRBV9 to TRBJ1-2; 9 positions match TRBD1. Germline V CDR1 and CDR2: SGDLS, YYNGEE. CDR3 length: 16 residues. V was pared by 1 base and J by 5 bases, with 9 bases of the junction left unmatched. The CDR3 sequence is CASSVPPGQGLYGYTF. As DNA, the CDR3 is TGTGCCAGCAGCGTACCCCCGGGACAGGGCTTATATGGCTACACCTTC.

This sequence joins TRBV27 and TRBJ1-1; tentatively, D is TRBD1 (5 bases). Germline assignment: CDR1 MNHEY and CDR2 SMNVEV (reference sequence). The CDR3 runs 12 residues. Trimming took 9 bases from V and 2 from J, leaving 10 bases between them. The DNA of the CDR3 is TGTGCCAGTTCGACAGCCAACACTGAAGCTTTCTTT. It is translated as CASSTANTEAFF.

The rearrangement joins TRBV29-1 to TRBJ1-2, with D hard to call. This CDR3 is built from 13 residues. Germline V gene sequence: CDR1 SQVTM, CDR2 ANQGSEA. The V end lost 6 bases, the J end lost 1 base, and 12 bases lay between the germline ends. CDR3 loop: CSVAEGNNYGYTF. The CDR3 nucleotides read TGCAGCGTGGCCGAGGGCAATAACTATGGCTACACCTTC. The whole variable domain, filled in from reference TRBV29-1 and TRBJ1-2, reads SAVISQKPSRDICQRGTSLTIQCQVDSQVTMMFWYRQQPGQSLTLIATANQGSEATYESGFVIDKFPISRPNLTFSTLTVSNMSPEDSSIYLCSVAEGNNYGYTFGSGTRLTVV.

The chain carries TRBV30 and TRBJ1-2; perhaps TRBD1 as D (5 bases). The CDR3 consists of 12 residues. Trimming stripped 3 bases from V and 8 bases from J, with 13 bases between. Germline V gene sequence: CDR1 GTSNPN, CDR2 SVGIG (reference sequence). The CDR3 nucleotides read TGTGCCTGGAGGGGGCAGGTTGGGGGCTACACCTTC. Protein sequence: CAWRGQVGGYTF.

The chain links TRBV7-2 to TRBJ1-5; D is perhaps TRBD1 (5 bases). V lost 1 base and J lost 3, with 16 bases in between. Germline CDR1 reads SGHTA; CDR2 reads FQGNSA. This CDR3 comprises 17 residues. The CDR3 region has the DNA TGTGCCAGCAGCTTAGGCGGCATTAGGGGACTCAATCAGCCCCAGCATTTT. Its translation is CASSLGGIRGLNQPQHF. The variable domain in full, completed from reference TRBV7-2 and TRBJ1-5, reads GAGVSQSPSNKVTEKGKDVELRCDPISGHTALYWYRQSLGQGLEFLIYFQGNSAPDKSGLPSDRFSAERTGGSVSTLTIQRTQQEDSAVYLCASSLGGIRGLNQPQHFGDGTRLSIL.

This clone was detected only once. This rearrangement joins TRBV4-3 to TRBJ1-3; possible D gene TRBD1, 6 bases. Germline loops: CDR1 LGHNA, CDR2 YSLEER. The CDR3 has 16 amino acids. V dropped 0 bases and J dropped 2 bases, with 11 bases sitting between them. The CDR3 DNA reads as TGCGCCAGCAGCCAAGATGGGACATCAACTGGAAACACCATATATTTT. Residues: CASSQDGTSTGNTIYF.

The rearrangement links TRBV5-6 to TRBJ2-1, with 9 bases fitting TRBD1. The CDR3 covers 14 residues. CDR1 is SGHDT, CDR2 YYEEEE, per germline. The V and J ends lost 5 bases and 7 bases, in that order; junction bases with no gene match: 7. The CDR3 loop reads CASSFTGGGNEQFF. DNA for the CDR3: TGTGCCAGCAGTTTTACAGGGGGCGGGAATGAGCAGTTCTTC.

The chain couples TRBV4-1 to TRBJ2-5; 8 bases are shared with TRBD2. The germline gives CDR1 MGHRA, CDR2 YSYEKL. The CDR3 runs 16 residues. The V gene end was trimmed by 1 base and the J gene end by 4 bases; junction bases not matched to a gene: 8. The CDR3 DNA reads TGCGCCAGCAGCCAAGGGGACGGGGGGGCCCTAGAGACCCAGTACTTC. This encodes CASSQGDGGALETQYF.

This clone was observed a few times. The chain couples TRBV30 to TRBJ1-5; 10 nucleotides agree with TRBD1. Germline assignment: CDR1 GTSNPN and CDR2 SVGIG (reference sequence). The CDR3 extends over 13 amino acids. V dropped 3 bases and J dropped 4; count of bases not matched to a gene: 0. The chain's CDR3 is CAWRDRGNQPQHF. In nucleotides, the CDR3 is TGTGCCTGGAGGGACAGGGGGAATCAGCCCCAGCATTTT.

V gene TRBV9 combines with J gene TRBJ1-1; D is perhaps TRBD1 (6 bases). V was shortened by 3 bases and J by 4 bases, with 16 bases between the two germline ends. The CDR3 is 15 amino acids. Germline assignment: CDR1 SGDLS and CDR2 YYNGEE. CDR3 residues: CASSETNLGGTEAFF. The CDR3 DNA reads TGTGCCAGCAGCGAGACAAACCTAGGGGGCACTGAAGCTTTCTTT. The variable domain in full, completed from reference TRBV9 and TRBJ1-1, reads DSGVTQTPKHLITATGQRVTLRCSPRSGDLSVYWYQQSLDQGLQFLIQYYNGEERAKGNILERFSAQQFPDLHSELNLSSLELGDSALYFCASSETNLGGTEAFFGQGTRLTVV.

This clone has a single count. The V gene is TRBV6-5, the J gene TRBJ2-5, with D possibly being TRBD2 (7 bases). Germline values: CDR1 MNHEY, CDR2 SVGAGI. The CDR3 has 14 residues. V lost 6 bases, J lost 4 bases, and 15 bases lay in between. DNA of the CDR3: TGTGCCAGCAGGGTGGCGGGGGCCGGAGAGACCCAGTACTTC. This gives the protein CASRVAGAGETQYF.

V usage is TRBV5-1 and J usage is TRBJ1-4; 7 bases are a match to TRBD1. Germline V gene sequence: CDR1 SGHRS, CDR2 YFSETQ. Losses at the gene ends were 2 bases for V and 8 bases for J; bases not matched to a gene: 6. CDR3 length: 14 residues. The CDR3 sequence: CASSFDRDGEKLFF. The CDR3 DNA follows: TGCGCCAGCAGCTTCGACAGGGACGGCGAAAAACTGTTTTTT.

The rearrangement uses TRBV7-3 and TRBJ2-1, with a weak D call TRBD1 (6 bases). V was cut by 4 bases and J by 12 bases, with 13 bases left in between. CDR3 length: 12 amino acids. Germline CDR1 and CDR2: SGHTA and FQGTGA. CDR3 in DNA: TGTGCCAGCAGCTCACAGGGATTTGGGCAGTTCTTC. It codes for CASSSQGFGQFF.

The chain links TRBV10-3 to TRBJ1-2, with TRBD1 matching 7 bases. Germline CDR1 and CDR2: ENHRY and SYGVKD. The CDR3 runs 14 residues. Losses at the gene ends were 2 bases for V and 13 bases for J; bases not matched to a gene: 13. This CDR3 is CAISEGQEPFSSTF. CDR3 DNA sequence: TGTGCCATCAGTGAGGGACAGGAGCCTTTTTCATCCACCTTC.

This sequence joins TRBV5-6 and TRBJ1-4; no reliable D call. The CDR3 spans 13 residues. CDR1 SGHDT and CDR2 YYEEEE come from the germline V gene. V was shortened by 8 bases and J by 2 bases, with 10 bases between the two germline ends. DNA for the CDR3: TGTGCCAGTACCAGGTCCACTAATGAAAAACTGTTTTTT. Protein sequence: CASTRSTNEKLFF.

CDR3 protein: CASSVPGDTGELFF. The CDR3 DNA sequence: TGTGCCAGCAGCGTACCCGGGGACACCGGGGAGCTGTTTTTT. The gene calls are TRBV9 and TRBJ2-2, with TRBD2 as a possible D gene (5 bases). Trimming took 1 base from V and 3 from J, leaving 7 bases between them. CDR3 length: 14 residues. CDR1 SGDLS and CDR2 YYNGEE come from the germline V gene.